The text below deals with one T cell receptor (beta chain). Antigen specificity is unknown. This sample is part of a study of brain T cells in children with intractable seizures. Overall study findings and caveats: Patients' HCMV serostatus was unknown; virus specificity rests on CDR3 similarity alone. Pre- and post-surgery blood differed in depth, so pre-surgery absences may be undersampling.

The sequenced cases were selected for having the highest brain T cell transcript signatures. Before surgery, patients took at least one anti-epileptic drug. V lost 0 bases, J lost 4 bases, and 9 bases stayed unmatched. Germline V gene data show CDR1 as SGDLS and CDR2 as YYNGEE. The CDR3 is 16 residues long. Method: immunoSEQ multiplex PCR; TCRdb's copy keeps in-frame clones and lacks some. Counted here are about 80,000 clones, around 90% occurring once; the ten biggest clones make up around 24%. The sequence was obtained from a girl aged 2 to 9 with Rasmussen encephalitis and intractable seizures. The sample consisted of peripheral blood, taken at surgery. The chain couples TRBV9 to TRBJ1-2; 7 bases match TRBD1. The CDR3 nucleotides are TGTGCCAGCAGCGTAGATATTCCAGGGGGGACCTATGGCTACACCTTC. It encodes CASSVDIPGGTYGYTF.